This T cell receptor (beta chain) was documented in a study of shared clonotypes between healthy human individuals. Replicate PCRs from sorted subsets contained 200 ng DNA, which is 29,000 or so T cell genomes. Here immunoSEQ multiplex PCR was the method, and the copy in TCRdb shows in-frame clones only, minus some. The sample has more than 850,000 clones, approximately 80% seen once. CDR3 length equals 15 residues. The trim removed 8 bases at V and 6 bases at J, leaving 10 bases unmatched. This clone was detected a few times. The receptor comes from a man between 18 and 29 years old in good health. Some clones in this sample may be carry-over from other donors' samples. V gene TRBV23-1 combines with J gene TRBJ1-6; TRBD1 aligns across 7 bases. TRBV23-1 is labeled an ORF, and its function is uncertain. Sequencing input: memory CD4+ T cells from PBMCs. Sample subset: CD45RA-negative fraction. The CDR3 nucleotides read TGCGCCAGCTTGCCCCCGGGACAGCTTAATTCACCCCTCCACTTT. This codes for CASLPPGQLNSPLHF.